A selection of T cell receptor beta chains follows, all from one sample in a study of blood T cell repertoires in COVID-19. Produced via immunoSEQ multiplex PCR; TCRdb's table is partial and in-frame only. The sample holds more than 45,000 clones; roughly 91% are singletons and the top ten take about 3.4%. The sequencing input was peripheral blood. The source of these receptors is a human donor in a cohort sampled during active COVID-19. CDR3s include the opening cysteine and the closing phenylalanine or tryptophan. A D gene is named only where the DNA matches it firmly. For some rows the clone size is stated as once, few or many, or as a class when expanded; others skip it.

DNA: TGTGCCAGCAGCCGGAGTGGGGGGGGCAACTATGGCTACACCTTC
CDR3: CASSRSGGGNYGYTF
size: NA
J: TRBJ1-2
D: NA
V: TRBV7-8

DNA: TGTGCCAGCAGCGTAGATGTGGCGGGAGATACGCAGTATTTT
CDR3: CASSVDVAGDTQYF
size: NA
J: TRBJ2-3
D: NA
V: TRBV9

DNA: TGTGCCAGCAGTGGGAGGAGCAGGTGGCACTTT
CDR3: CASSGRSRWHF
size: NA
J: TRBJ1-6
D: NA
V: TRBV6-6

DNA: TGTGCCAGCAGCTGGGGTGCAGGGGCAGATACGCAGTATTTT
CDR3: CASSWGAGADTQYF
size: NA
J: TRBJ2-3
D: NA
V: TRBV5-4

DNA: TGTGCCAGCAGCTTAAGGGGGCCGACGGGGGAGACCCAGTACTTC
CDR3: CASSLRGPTGETQYF
size: once
J: TRBJ2-5
D: TRBD1
V: TRBV7-2

DNA: TGCGCCAGTAATCTAGGGACTAGCGGCACAGATACGCAGTATTTT
CDR3: CASNLGTSGTDTQYF
size: NA
J: TRBJ2-3
D: TRBD2
V: TRBV5-1

DNA: TGTGCCAGCACCCCTTTATTGGGACAGGGGGCTTCTGGGGCCAACGTCCTGACTTTC
CDR3: CASTPLLGQGASGANVLTF
size: NA
J: TRBJ2-6
D: TRBD1
V: TRBV7-9

DNA: TGTGCCAGCTCACCAGCGGGAATCAACACCGGGGAGCTGTTTTTT
CDR3: CASSPAGINTGELFF
size: NA
J: TRBJ2-2
D: NA
V: TRBV18

DNA: TGTGCCAGCAGTGACTCGATCCAGCGTACGGGGAACACTGAAGCTTTCTTT
CDR3: CASSDSIQRTGNTEAFF
size: NA
J: TRBJ1-1
D: NA
V: TRBV25-1

DNA: TGCGCCAGCAGCCAAACGGCCTCCGCGGGCTACGAGCAGTACTTC
CDR3: CASSQTASAGYEQYF
size: once
J: TRBJ2-7
D: NA
V: TRBV4-1

DNA: TGTGCCAGTAGTAACAGGGATCTCTATGGCTACACCTTC
CDR3: CASSNRDLYGYTF
size: NA
J: TRBJ1-2
D: NA
V: TRBV19

DNA: TGTGCCAGCAGCTTATCCCAGGGGAATGAGCAGTTCTTC
CDR3: CASSLSQGNEQFF
size: NA
J: TRBJ2-1
D: NA
V: TRBV7-9

DNA: TGTGCCAGCAGAGTAGCGATCCAAGAGACCCAGTACTTC
CDR3: CASRVAIQETQYF
size: NA
J: TRBJ2-5
D: NA
V: TRBV5-4

DNA: TGTGCCAGCAGCTTCCGGGACAGGGAGCAGTTCTTC
CDR3: CASSFRDREQFF
size: NA
J: TRBJ2-1
D: TRBD1
V: TRBV7-2

DNA: TGCGCCAGCAGCCCCGATGCAGGGCCAGGCCGCGGCTACACCTTC
CDR3: CASSPDAGPGRGYTF
size: few
J: TRBJ1-2
D: NA
V: TRBV5-1

DNA: TGTGCCAGCAAGGGACAGGGGGCGGTGAATGAAAAACTGTTTTTT
CDR3: CASKGQGAVNEKLFF
size: NA
J: TRBJ1-4
D: TRBD1
V: TRBV7-9

DNA: TGTGCCAGCAGCCCGCGGCTGGGACAGAACACTGAAGCTTTCTTT
CDR3: CASSPRLGQNTEAFF
size: NA
J: TRBJ1-1
D: NA
V: TRBV11-2

DNA: TGTGCCAGCAGCTTAGAGACAGGGGACGGCTACACCTTC
CDR3: CASSLETGDGYTF
size: NA
J: TRBJ1-2
D: TRBD1
V: TRBV7-6

DNA: TGTGCCAGCAGCTTAGTAGGCAGGGGATCCAAAAACATTCAGTACTTC
CDR3: CASSLVGRGSKNIQYF
size: NA
J: TRBJ2-4
D: NA
V: TRBV11-2

DNA: TGCGCCAGCAGCTTGGATCAGGTTTTGAAGGCTTTCTTT
CDR3: CASSLDQVLKAFF
size: NA
J: TRBJ1-1
D: NA
V: TRBV5-1

DNA: TGTGCCAGTAGTACATACCGGGATAGCACAGATACGCAGTATTTT
CDR3: CASSTYRDSTDTQYF
size: NA
J: TRBJ2-3
D: NA
V: TRBV19

DNA: TGTGCCAGTAGTGCCAGACAGGGGTCGAAGACTGAAGCTTTCTTT
CDR3: CASSARQGSKTEAFF
size: NA
J: TRBJ1-1
D: TRBD1
V: TRBV19

DNA: TGCGCCAGCAGCGGGACTAGCGGGGGAGGCTCAGATACGCAGTATTTT
CDR3: CASSGTSGGGSDTQYF
size: NA
J: TRBJ2-3
D: TRBD2
V: TRBV5-1

DNA: TGTGCCAGTATTGACAGGGGATATGGAAAACTGTTTTTT
CDR3: CASIDRGYGKLFF
size: once
J: TRBJ1-4
D: TRBD1
V: TRBV19

DNA: TGTGCCAGCAGTGAATGGCAGGGGGGAGACTATGGCTACACCTTC
CDR3: CASSEWQGGDYGYTF
size: NA
J: TRBJ1-2
D: TRBD1
V: TRBV6-1

DNA: TGCAGTGCTAGTAGCGGGAAGGGGGAAGAGACCCAGTACTTC
CDR3: CSASSGKGEETQYF
size: NA
J: TRBJ2-5
D: TRBD2
V: TRBV20-1

DNA: TGTGCCAGTAGTAGAGAGACCCTACTATATGGCTACACCTTC
CDR3: CASSRETLLYGYTF
size: NA
J: TRBJ1-2
D: NA
V: TRBV19

DNA: TGTGCCAGCAGTTATGAGAGACACCCAAATCAGCCCCAGCATTTT
CDR3: CASSYERHPNQPQHF
size: NA
J: TRBJ1-5
D: NA
V: TRBV6-5

DNA: TGTGCCAGCCAACAGATACCCTACGAGCAGTACTTC
CDR3: CASQQIPYEQYF
size: NA
J: TRBJ2-7
D: NA
V: TRBV28

DNA: TGTGCCTGGAGTGGGGGGACTCTTCTGGGTGGCTACACCTTC
CDR3: CAWSGGTLLGGYTF
size: once
J: TRBJ1-2
D: NA
V: TRBV30